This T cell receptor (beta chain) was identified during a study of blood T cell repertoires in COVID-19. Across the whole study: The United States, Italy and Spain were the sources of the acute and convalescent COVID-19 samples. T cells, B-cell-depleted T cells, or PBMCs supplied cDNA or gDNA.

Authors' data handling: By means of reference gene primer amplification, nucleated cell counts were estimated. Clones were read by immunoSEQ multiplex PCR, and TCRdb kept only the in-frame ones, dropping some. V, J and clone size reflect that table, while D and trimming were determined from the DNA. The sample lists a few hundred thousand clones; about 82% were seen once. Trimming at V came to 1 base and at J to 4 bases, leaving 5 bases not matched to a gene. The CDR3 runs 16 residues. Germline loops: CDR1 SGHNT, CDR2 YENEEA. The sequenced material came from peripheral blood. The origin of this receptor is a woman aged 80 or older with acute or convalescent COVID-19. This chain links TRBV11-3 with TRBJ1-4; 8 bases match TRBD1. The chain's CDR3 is CASSLAGTGLNEKLFF. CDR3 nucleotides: TGTGCCAGCAGCTTAGCCGGGACAGGTCTTAATGAAAAACTGTTTTTT.